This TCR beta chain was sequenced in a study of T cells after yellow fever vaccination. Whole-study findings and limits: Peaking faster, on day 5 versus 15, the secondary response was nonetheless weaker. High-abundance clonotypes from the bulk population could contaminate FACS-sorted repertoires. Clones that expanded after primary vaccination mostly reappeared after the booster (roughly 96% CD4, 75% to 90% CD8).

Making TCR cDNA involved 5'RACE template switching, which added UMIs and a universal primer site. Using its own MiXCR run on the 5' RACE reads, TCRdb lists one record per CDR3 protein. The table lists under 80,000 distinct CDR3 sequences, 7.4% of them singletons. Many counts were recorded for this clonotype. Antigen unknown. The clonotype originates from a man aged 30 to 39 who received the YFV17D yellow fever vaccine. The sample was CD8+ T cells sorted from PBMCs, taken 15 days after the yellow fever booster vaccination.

CDR3 amino acids: CASSSLSSGSTDTQYF. The CDR3 nucleotides read TGTGCCAGCAGTTCCCTTTCGAGCGGGTCCACAGATACGCAGTATTTT. The rearrangement uses TRBV25-1 and TRBJ2-3; tentative D call: TRBD2 (6 bases). With 5 bases removed from V and 2 bases from J, the gap between germline ends came to 17 bases. The CDR3 contains 16 residues. Germline values: CDR1 MGHDK, CDR2 SYGVNS.